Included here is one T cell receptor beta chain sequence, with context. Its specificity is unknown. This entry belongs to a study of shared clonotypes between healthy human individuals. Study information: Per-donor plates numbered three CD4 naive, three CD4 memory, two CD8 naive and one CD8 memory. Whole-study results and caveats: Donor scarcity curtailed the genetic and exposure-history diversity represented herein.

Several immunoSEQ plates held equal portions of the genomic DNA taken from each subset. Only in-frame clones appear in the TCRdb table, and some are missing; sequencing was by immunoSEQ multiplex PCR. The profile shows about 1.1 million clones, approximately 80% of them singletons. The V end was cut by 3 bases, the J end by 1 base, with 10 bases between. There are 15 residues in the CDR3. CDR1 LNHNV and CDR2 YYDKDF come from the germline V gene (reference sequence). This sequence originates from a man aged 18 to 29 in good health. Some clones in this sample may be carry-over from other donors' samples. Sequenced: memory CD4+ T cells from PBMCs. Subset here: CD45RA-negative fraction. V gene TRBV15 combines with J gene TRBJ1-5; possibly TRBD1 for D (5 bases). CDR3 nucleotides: TGTGCCACCAGCAGGGGGGTCGAAAGCAATCAGCCCCAGCATTTT. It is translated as CATSRGVESNQPQHF.